The source of this T cell receptor (beta chain) is a study of T cells in Graves' hyperthyroidism and ophthalmopathy. V was cut by 8 bases and J by 6 bases, with 16 bases left in between. There are 13 residues in the CDR3. Looked up from germline, CDR1 is SEHNR and CDR2 is FQNEAQ (reference sequence). The investigators amplified TCR beta CDR3 regions from RNA transcripts. The TCR CDR3 first-round RT-PCR relied on the HTBI primer set. TCRdb independently ran MiXCR on the multiplex PCR reads; one entry per CDR3 protein. The repertoire holds 750,000 to 950,000 distinct CDR3 sequences, 35% to 40% seen once, with 7% to 10% in the top ten.

The chain employs TRBV7-9 and TRBJ1-1; tentatively, D is TRBD1 (5 bases). This receptor was identified in a man aged 18 to 35 with Graves' hyperthyroidism. Sequenced material: blood. CDR3 coding DNA: TGTGCCAGCCTGGGGCCCCGCGGCCCTGAAGCTTTCTTT. It specifies CASLGPRGPEAFF.